A selection of T cell receptor beta chains follows, all from one sample in a study of beta chain features in type 1 diabetes. TCRdb's copy holds only in-frame clones and misses some; the assay was immunoSEQ multiplex PCR. Altogether more than 50,000 clones are present, roughly 60% being singletons, with the ten largest covering roughly 2.4%. The sample was Tregs from blood. The receptors were gathered from a young woman in good health. Both conserved end residues are part of each CDR3. The order of the fields is D gene, V gene, J gene, CDR3 length, clone size, CDR3 DNA, CDR3 protein. D genes are given only for firm matches. Clone size is not always given. Where it is, it says once, few, many or a class for expanded clones.

>.|TRBV2|TRBJ2-7|11|.
TGTGCCAGTAGCGGTGCCTACGAGCAGTACTTC
CASSGAYEQYF
>TRBD1|TRBV18|TRBJ2-3|16|few
TGTGCCAGCTCACCGGTTACAGGGGGCCGCACAGATACGCAGTATTTT
CASSPVTGGRTDTQYF
>TRBD2|TRBV4-2|TRBJ2-3|17|.
TGTGCCAGCAGCCAAGTACAGCTAGCGGGAGAAACAGATACGCAGTATTTT
CASSQVQLAGETDTQYF
>.|TRBV7-9|TRBJ1-4|17|.
TGTGCCAGCAGCCCAGGGGTTAGACAGCTGGACTTGGAAAAACTGTTTTTT
CASSPGVRQLDLEKLFF
>.|TRBV7-2|TRBJ1-1|14|.
TGTGCCAGCAGCCCCGTCACAGGGATTACTGAAGCTTTCTTT
CASSPVTGITEAFF
>TRBD1|TRBV9|TRBJ1-6|14|.
TGTGCCAGCAGCGAGGGGACAGTCAATTCACCCCTCCACTTT
CASSEGTVNSPLHF
>.|TRBV7-2|TRBJ1-1|13|few
TGTGCCAGCAGCTTGGGCCCGGCAATTGAAGCTTTCTTT
CASSLGPAIEAFF
>.|TRBV19|TRBJ1-5|14|few
TGTGCCAGTAGTAGCGGGAAAGCAGGTCAGCCCCAGCATTTT
CASSSGKAGQPQHF
>TRBD2|TRBV5-1|TRBJ2-1|17|.
TGCGCCAGCAGCCCGGGCCATCTAGCGGGAGTTGGCAATGAGCAGTTCTTC
CASSPGHLAGVGNEQFF
>TRBD2|TRBV18|TRBJ2-3|14|.
TGTGCCAGCTCACCAGCGGGGGTGGGAGATACGCAGTATTTT
CASSPAGVGDTQYF
>.|TRBV7-9|TRBJ2-7|11|.
TGTGCCAGCAGCTTCAGGGGCAAGCAGTACTTC
CASSFRGKQYF
>.|TRBV29-1|TRBJ1-2|15|.
TGCAGCGTTGAGGGCCCATCCCAGTGGTACTATGGCTACACCTTC
CSVEGPSQWYYGYTF
>.|TRBV6-6|TRBJ1-5|15|.
TGTGCCAGCAGAACGACTCAGGGATCAGGACAGCCCCAGCATTTT
CASRTTQGSGQPQHF
>.|TRBV7-9|TRBJ2-7|15|.
TGTGCCAGCAGCTTATCTGGGGCGACAGCGTACGAGCAGTACTTC
CASSLSGATAYEQYF
>.|TRBV7-6|TRBJ2-7|15|few
TGTGCCAGCAGCTTAGGTCGGGGAAATATCTACGAGCAGTACTTC
CASSLGRGNIYEQYF
>TRBD2|TRBV5-1|TRBJ2-1|13|.
TGCGCCAGCAGTTTCGGGGGGGACAATGAGCAGTTCTTC
CASSFGGDNEQFF
>.|TRBV27|TRBJ1-1|16|.
TGTGCCAGCAGTTCCCCGGGACTCCCCCGTAGGCCGGAAGCTTTCTTT
CASSSPGLPRRPEAFF
>TRBD2|TRBV7-9|TRBJ2-1|15|.
TGTGCCAGCAGCTTAGCCAGCGGGGGCTTCAATGAGCAGTTCTTC
CASSLASGGFNEQFF
>.|TRBV7-2|TRBJ1-2|14|.
TGTGCCAGCAGCCCATTCACAGGGTTAGGAGGCTACACCTTC
CASSPFTGLGGYTF
>.|TRBV18|TRBJ1-2|14|.
TGTGCCAGCTCACCACCGTCAGGGGTGTATGGCTACACCTTC
CASSPPSGVYGYTF
>TRBD1|TRBV2|TRBJ1-5|18|.
TGTGCCAGCAGCGGCGTCCCGGGACAGGGGATCTCTAATCAGCCCCAGCATTTT
CASSGVPGQGISNQPQHF
>.|TRBV5-1|TRBJ1-6|13|.
TGCGCCAGCAGCGCGGGTGGATGGTCACCCCTCCACTTT
CASSAGGWSPLHF
>TRBD1|TRBV5-5|TRBJ1-5|13|few
TGTGCCAGCAGCCCTACAGGGGATCAGCCCCAGCATTTT
CASSPTGDQPQHF
>.|TRBV2|TRBJ2-3|15|.
TGTGCCAGCACCTACCGGGGTTTAAGCACAGATACGCAGTATTTT
CASTYRGLSTDTQYF
>TRBD2|TRBV7-2|TRBJ2-3|15|.
TGTGCCTCCCGCCGAGCGGGGGGATCCACAGATACGCAGTATTTT
CASRRAGGSTDTQYF
>.|TRBV28|TRBJ1-2|12|.
TGTGCCAGCAGTCACACAGGGCATGGCTACACCTTC
CASSHTGHGYTF
>.|TRBV18|TRBJ2-5|17|.
TGTGCCAGCACTCCGAGGGTGGTCAGTAGTTACCAAGAGACCCAGTACTTC
CASTPRVVSSYQETQYF
>.|TRBV4-1|TRBJ2-2|16|.
TGCGCCAGCAGCCAAGTCGGTCGGGTAAACACCGGGGAGCTGTTTTTT
CASSQVGRVNTGELFF
>TRBD2|TRBV7-2|TRBJ2-7|14|.
TGTGCCAGCAGCTTTAGCGGGACTAGCGCCGAGCAGTACTTC
CASSFSGTSAEQYF
>TRBD2|TRBV4-1|TRBJ2-2|16|.
TGCGCCAGCAGCCAAGTTAGCGGGAGTGGCACCGGGGAGCTGTTTTTT
CASSQVSGSGTGELFF
>.|TRBV28|TRBJ1-1|12|.
TGTGCCATCCAGGGGAGCTACACTGAAGCTTTCTTT
CAIQGSYTEAFF
>.|TRBV6-1|TRBJ1-4|14|.
TGTGCCAGCAGTCGCGGGGGCGTGGGCGAAAAACTGTTTTTT
CASSRGGVGEKLFF
>.|TRBV6-5|TRBJ2-4|14|.
TGTGCCAGCAGTCTTAGGACAGAGCTAAACATTCAGTACTTC
CASSLRTELNIQYF
>TRBD2|TRBV13|TRBJ2-3|17|.
TGTGCCAGCAGCTCACCCCTAGCGGGAGGCCCGCCGGATACGCAGTATTTT
CASSSPLAGGPPDTQYF
>TRBD1|TRBV19|TRBJ1-2|11|few
TGTGCCGAGGACAGGGTCCATGGCTACACCTTC
CAEDRVHGYTF
>TRBD2|TRBV5-1|TRBJ2-5|14|.
TGCGCCAGCAGCTTGGGGACTAGCCAAGAGACCCAGTACTTC
CASSLGTSQETQYF
>.|TRBV5-1|TRBJ1-1|11|.
TGCGCCAGCAGGGCTACAGCTGAAGCTTTCTTT
CASRATAEAFF
>.|TRBV4-1|TRBJ1-2|15|few
TGCGCCAGCAGCCAAGAGGTCCCCGCGCGCCGGGGCTACACCTTC
CASSQEVPARRGYTF
>TRBD2|TRBV11-2|TRBJ2-3|15|.
TGTGCCAGCAGCTTAGGACTAGCAAGCACAGATACGCAGTATTTT
CASSLGLASTDTQYF
>.|TRBV25-1|TRBJ1-3|15|once
TGTGCCAGCAGTGACCTCCGGGGCTCTGGAAACACCATATATTTT
CASSDLRGSGNTIYF
>.|TRBV6-5|TRBJ2-5|12|.
TGTGCCAGCAGTTCCCAACAAGAGACCCAGTACTTC
CASSSQQETQYF
>.|TRBV6-6|TRBJ1-3|15|.
TGTGCCAGCGCCCTAGCAGGGGACCCTGGAAACACCATATATTTT
CASALAGDPGNTIYF
>.|TRBV19|TRBJ2-6|14|.
TGTGCCAGTAGTCGGACAGACGGGGCCAACGTCCTGACTTTC
CASSRTDGANVLTF
>TRBD1|TRBV7-8|TRBJ1-1|14|.
TGTGCCAGCAGTCAGGGGACAGCTAACACTGAAGCTTTCTTT
CASSQGTANTEAFF
>.|TRBV20-1|TRBJ1-2|11|.
TGCAGTGCTTTGAGTAGCTATGGCTACACCTTC
CSALSSYGYTF
>.|TRBV12-2|TRBJ1-5|15|.
TGTGCAAGTCGCTTAGAAGGGAGGGCGCATCAGCCCCAGCATTTT
CASRLEGRAHQPQHF
>TRBD2|TRBV5-1|TRBJ2-1|17|.
TGCGCCAGCAGCCCCTGGGTAAAGCGGGGGCTTGGCGGGGAGCAGTTCTTC
CASSPWVKRGLGGEQFF
>.|TRBV30|TRBJ2-1|14|few
TGTGCCTGGAGTAAGAACAGGGGAGGCAATGAGCAGTTCTTC
CAWSKNRGGNEQFF
>TRBD1|TRBV10-3|TRBJ1-1|12|.
TGTGCCATCAGGGACAGGAGCACTGAAGCTTTCTTT
CAIRDRSTEAFF
>TRBD1|TRBV28|TRBJ1-4|13|.
TGTGCCAGCACCTTTGGACAGGGGGTAAAACTGTTTTTT
CASTFGQGVKLFF
>TRBD2|TRBV6-1|TRBJ2-3|15|.
TGTGCCAGCAGTGATTGGCGGGAGGGCCGAGATACGCAGTATTTT
CASSDWREGRDTQYF
>.|TRBV21-1|TRBJ1-3|16|.
TGTGCCAGCAGCAATGGGACACGAACCTCTGGAAACACCATATATTTT
CASSNGTRTSGNTIYF
>.|TRBV5-4|TRBJ2-5|12|.
TGTGCCAGCAGCTTGAAGACGGACAGCCAGTACTTC
CASSLKTDSQYF
>.|TRBV13|TRBJ2-3|16|.
TGTGCCAGCAGCGCCAGGCCCTTTCCTAGCACAGATACGCAGTATTTT
CASSARPFPSTDTQYF
>.|TRBV11-2|TRBJ1-1|13|few
TGTGCCAGCAGCTTAGGGCTGGGCTTCGTGGCTTTCTTT
CASSLGLGFVAFF
>.|TRBV2|TRBJ1-1|14|.
TGTGCCAGCATAGGGAGTCGGGTGAACACTGAAGCTTTCTTT
CASIGSRVNTEAFF
>TRBD2|TRBV7-2|TRBJ2-1|13|.
TGTGCCAGCAGCTTCCTAGCGGACAATGAGCAGTTCTTC
CASSFLADNEQFF
>.|TRBV7-2|TRBJ2-3|14|.
TGTGCCAGCAGCCCCCAGCGGGGCACAGATACGCAGTATTTT
CASSPQRGTDTQYF
>.|TRBV6-5|TRBJ1-2|14|.
TGTGCCACCAAGCAACAGGGAAGTGTCTATGGCTACACCTTC
CATKQQGSVYGYTF
>TRBD1|TRBV5-6|TRBJ2-7|15|.
TGTGCCAGCAGCCCGGGACAGGGGTTAGGAAACGAGCAGTACTTC
CASSPGQGLGNEQYF